This T cell receptor (beta chain) comes out of a study of CD4+ T cells in melanoma. Study-wide findings and caveats: Diverse differentiation states were reported for melanoma neoantigen-specific CD4+ T cells. CD8+ T cell, macrophage and B cell function reportedly correlated with neoantigen-specific CD4+ T cells.

Profiling relied on immunoSEQ multiplex PCR, and the TCRdb table lists in-frame clones only, not all of them. The sample consists of about 9,900 clones, about 66% of them appearing once. For this clone: The antigen is undetermined.

This CDR3 comprises 17 residues. With V trimmed by 5 bases and J by 5 bases, 15 bases remained unmatched. Germline CDR1 is SGHTA and CDR2 is FQGTGA. Sequencing input: cells from a culture (not recorded whether cultured in vitro). The rearrangement links TRBV7-3 to TRBJ2-3, with TRBD1 matching 8 bases. This TCR derives from a human donor with melanoma. This chain's CDR3 is CASSQRAGGTGVDTQYF. CDR3 bases: TGTGCCAGCAGCCAACGGGCAGGGGGCACGGGGGTAGATACGCAGTATTTT.